This TCR beta chain is from a study of spatial heterogeneity in lung cancer. About the research overall: Alpha-chain detections were consistently fewer than beta-chain detections among the sequences. Every unique TCR and UMI combination, on average, appeared more than ten times in raw reads.

This clonotype rates as medium-sized (0.01 to 0.1%). Every molecule of TCR cDNA had its own unique molecular identifier. TCRdb itself ran the 5' RACE reads through MiXCR, one entry per CDR3 protein. The table records approximately 11,000 distinct CDR3 sequences, around 3.7% of them present only once. Stated time point: sample taken at primary tumor resection. Unsorted whole RNA samples from tumor, nontumor lung or frozen PBMC were sequenced. Samples were donated by 72 untreated early-stage non-small cell lung cancer patients. The germline CDR1 and CDR2 sequences are MDHEN and SYDVKM. With 5 bases removed from V and 2 bases from J, the gap between germline ends came to 15 bases. This CDR3 comprises 15 residues.

J is TRBJ2-5 and V is TRBV28, with D perhaps matching TRBD2 (6 bases). This clonotype was sampled from a male donor with early-stage non-small cell lung cancer. The sample consisted of normal lung tissue next to the tumor, taken at surgery. As DNA, the CDR3 is TGTGCCAGCAGTCCGGGGGAATTCTCACAAGAGACCCAGTACTTC. Protein product: CASSPGEFSQETQYF.